Described below is a single TCR beta chain sequence and its context. At one end the junction does not follow the germline gene, possibly because of a read error. These data come from a study of cytomegalovirus exposure and HLA in healthy donors. Germline CDR1 SGHTA, CDR2 FQGNSA. CDR3 length: 15 amino acids. Primers: 60 Vbeta forward and 13 Jbeta reverse. TCRdb keeps only in-frame clones here, not all; method: immunoSEQ multiplex PCR. This table holds roughly 200,000 clones, 75% to 85% found once. All the people who gave samples were healthy bone marrow donors. Sequences were obtained from PBMCs. The gene calls are TRBV7-2 and TRBJ1-2; 7 nucleotides agree with TRBD1. The clonotype was recovered from a boy between 10 and 17 years old in good health and CMV-seronegative. In DNA, the CDR3 is TGTGCCAGCAGCACCTTCAGACAGGGTAACGATGGCTACACCTTC. As protein: CASSTFRQGNDGYTF.